This TCR beta chain was sequenced during a study of regulatory T cells in long-lasting Graves disease. Study-level points and caveats: Persistent disease preferred TRBV28, TRBJ1-2 and TRBJ2-5; new disease, TRBV20-1 and TRBJ2-1. Patients with persistent Graves' had lower TCR diversity than newly diagnosed patients.

This clonotype was observed at least ten times. Antigen unknown. The CDR3 extends over 18 amino acids. V was pared by 5 bases and J by 0 bases, with 10 bases of the junction left unmatched. The time point is: newly diagnosed GD, antithyroid drugs for less than 3 months. The TCR library was made from RNA extracted from PBMCs. Assembly of TCR beta libraries relied on iRepertoire HTBI primers together with Arm-PCR of CDR3 regions. Original handling: Among the samples, some 68 TRBV and some 15 TRBJ segments were identified. TCRdb reprocessed the multiplex PCR reads via MiXCR and lists one record per CDR3 protein. It is TCRdb's table, rather than the study itself, that gives the V and J calls and clone size. The sample shows about 310,000 distinct CDR3 sequences, approximately 20% of them seen only once.

The chain employs TRBV12-3 or TRBV12-4 and TRBJ2-2, with TRBD2 identical over 9 bases. The sample was peripheral blood mononuclear cells (PBMCs), taken at new diagnosis, from a patient treated with antithyroid drugs. The TCR comes from a female donor with Graves disease. The CDR3 region has the DNA TGTGCCAGCAGTCAATCAGGACTAGCGCATTCGAACACCGGGGAGCTGTTTTTT. Amino acid sequence: CASSQSGLAHSNTGELFF.